These 8 T cell receptor beta chains share one sample of origin, sequenced in a study of T cells in pancreatic ductal adenocarcinoma. Surgery without prior neoadjuvant therapy was the treatment of the selected pancreatic ductal adenocarcinoma patients. The table came from immunoSEQ multiplex PCR; TCRdb's copy has only in-frame clones and leaves some out. Of just under 30,000 clones in the sample, just over 90% were seen once. Sequenced material: PBMCs. Receptors originate from a human donor with pancreatic ductal adenocarcinoma.

This chain joins TRBV30 and TRBJ1-5; 8 nucleotides align to TRBD1. After removal of 4 bases from V and 5 bases from J, the junction contained 4 bases not matched to a gene. Germline CDR1 reads GTSNPN; CDR2 reads SVGIG (reference sequence). The CDR3 runs 13 residues. Here the CDR3 DNA reads TGTGCCTGGAACCTGACAGGGGATCAGCCCCAGCATTTT. This sequence encodes CAWNLTGDQPQHF.

V usage is TRBV4-1 and J usage is TRBJ2-7; 10 bases map to TRBD2. The V and J ends lost 5 bases and 4 bases, in that order; junction bases with no gene match: 8. This CDR3 is built from 15 residues. Germline loops: CDR1 MGHRA, CDR2 YSYEKL. The CDR3 DNA reads as TGCGCCAGCAGCGCCCCGGCTAGCGGGAGATACGAGCAGTACTTC. Translation: CASSAPASGRYEQYF.

This rearrangement joins TRBV5-1 to TRBJ1-5, with TRBD1 matching 8 bases. V shed 0 bases and J 7 bases; nucleotides not matched to a gene: 9. The length of the CDR3 is 16 residues. Germline CDR1 and CDR2: SGHRS and YFSETQ. CDR3: CASSLGGTGGGQPQHF. For the CDR3, the DNA is TGCGCCAGCAGCTTGGGGGGGACAGGAGGTGGGCAGCCCCAGCATTTT.

The chain couples TRBV6-5 to TRBJ2-4, with D possibly being TRBD1 (6 bases). This CDR3 region has 12 residues. Germline loops: CDR1 MNHEY, CDR2 SVGAGI. The V gene lost 6 bases and the J gene lost 7 bases, with 10 bases spanning the gap. CDR3 loop: CASSSDSNIQYF. The CDR3 coding sequence is TGTGCCAGCAGCTCGGACAGCAACATTCAGTACTTC.

The gene calls are TRBV5-1 and TRBJ2-2, with 8 bases aligning to TRBD2. This CDR3 is built from 17 residues. The V segment lost 4 bases and the J segment 5 bases; nucleotides outside the gene matches: 13. Germline V gene lookup returns CDR1 SGHRS and CDR2 YFSETQ. CDR3 in amino acids: CASSLIPFSGATGELFF. As DNA, the CDR3 is TGCGCCAGCAGCCTAATACCCTTTAGCGGGGCTACCGGGGAGCTGTTTTTT.

This clone was observed a single time. V usage is TRBV5-1 and J usage is TRBJ2-1; D remains unclear. Between the trimmed V and J ends, which lost 0 bases and 10 bases, there was a span of 11 bases. The CDR3 contains 13 residues. The germline V gene has CDR1 SGHRS and CDR2 YFSETQ. This CDR3 is CASSLAGYQEQFF. In nucleotides, the CDR3 is TGCGCCAGCAGCTTGGCGGGCTACCAGGAGCAGTTCTTC.

This rearrangement joins TRBV7-2 to TRBJ2-7; D unresolved. V gave up 1 base and J gave up 6 bases, with 16 bases separating them. Germline CDR1 reads SGHTA; CDR2 reads FQGNSA. This CDR3 is built from 15 residues. The CDR3 sequence: CASSLGGLLAGEQYF. The CDR3 DNA sequence: TGTGCCAGCAGCTTAGGGGGTCTACTCGCCGGCGAGCAGTACTTC.

The chain has TRBV5-1 and TRBJ2-3; D not resolved. The germline V gene has CDR1 SGHRS and CDR2 YFSETQ. Trimming took off 2 bases at V and 2 bases at J, with 9 bases between the two ends. CDR3 length equals 14 residues. The CDR3 nucleotides are TGCGCCAGCAGCTTCCGGAGCCCCACAGATACGCAGTATTTT. Translating gives CASSFRSPTDTQYF.